A selection of T cell receptor beta chains follows, all from one sample in a study of control samples from healthy donors and cancer patients. The assay was immunoSEQ multiplex PCR, and TCRdb's table has in-frame clones only and misses some. Among about 70,000 clones listed, approximately 88% were seen once. The sequenced sample consisted of PBMCs. These receptors were collected from a woman aged 45 to 65 with lung cancer. CDR3s include the opening cysteine and the closing phenylalanine or tryptophan. A D gene is named only where the DNA matches it firmly. Only part of the rows carry a size: once, few, many, or a class if the clone is expanded.

J	D	size	V	DNA	CDR3
TRBJ1-1	.	.	TRBV10-2	TGCGCCAGCAGTGAACGAGCGGGCACTGAAGCTTTCTTT	CASSERAGTEAFF
TRBJ2-7	.	.	TRBV7-9	TGTGCCAGCAGCTTTGACCCCTACGAGCAGTACTTC	CASSFDPYEQYF
TRBJ1-1	.	.	TRBV5-8	TGTGCCAGCAGCCCCCGGACGGGGAACACTGAAGCTTTCTTT	CASSPRTGNTEAFF
TRBJ1-2	TRBD1	once	TRBV28	TGTGCCAGCAGTTCTCAGGGACAGGGGGCTGGCTACACCTTC	CASSSQGQGAGYTF
TRBJ1-5	TRBD1	.	TRBV30	TGTGCCGGGGCATGGCAGGGGGCGAACAATCAGCCCCAGCATTTT	CAGAWQGANNQPQHF
TRBJ1-1	TRBD1	.	TRBV18	TGTGCCAGCTCATTAACCGGGACAGGGGTAGTTCTCACTGAAGCTTTCTTT	CASSLTGTGVVLTEAFF
TRBJ2-1	TRBD2	.	TRBV24-1	TGTGCCACCAGTGATTTCGGGACTAGCGGGGGAAATGAGCAGTTCTTC	CATSDFGTSGGNEQFF
TRBJ2-7	TRBD1	.	TRBV6-6	TGTGCCAGCAGTTATAGCCCGGGACAGGGTCTCTGGGAGCAGTACTTC	CASSYSPGQGLWEQYF
TRBJ2-2	TRBD1	.	TRBV2	TGTGCCAGCAGCCAGGACAGGGGGCTGCCCGGGGAGCTGTTTTTT	CASSQDRGLPGELFF
TRBJ2-5	.	.	TRBV30	TGTGCCTGGAGCAGGGCGGAGGAGACCCAGTACTTC	CAWSRAEETQYF
TRBJ1-1	.	many	TRBV19	TGTGCCAGTAGTCGAACAGAGAACACTGAAGCTTTCTTT	CASSRTENTEAFF
TRBJ1-1	.	.	TRBV28	TGTGCCAGCAGCCCTGACCGGGCCTCGAACACTGAAGCTTTCTTT	CASSPDRASNTEAFF
TRBJ2-2	TRBD1	.	TRBV5-1	TGCGCCAGCAGTTTGGCCCCCGGGACAGGGGGAGCCGGGGAGCTGTTTTTT	CASSLAPGTGGAGELFF
TRBJ1-4	.	.	TRBV19	TGTGCCAGTAGCCCTAGAGGGGGAAAACTGTTTTTT	CASSPRGGKLFF
TRBJ2-5	.	.	TRBV11-2	TGTGCCAGCAGCTTAGGAGGGGGGCCTTACCAAGAGACCCAGTACTTC	CASSLGGGPYQETQYF
TRBJ1-2	TRBD1	.	TRBV27	TGTGCCAGCAGTTTGAAAGACAGGGGGATGGACGGCTACACCTTC	CASSLKDRGMDGYTF
TRBJ1-1	TRBD1	few	TRBV19	TGTGCCAGTAGTATCGGACAGGGTCCCCTTGAAGCTTTCTTT	CASSIGQGPLEAFF
TRBJ2-1	TRBD1	.	TRBV11-2	TGTGCCAGCAGCCGCGACAGGGTTAGCTACAATGAGCAGTTCTTC	CASSRDRVSYNEQFF
TRBJ2-7	.	.	TRBV12-3/TRBV12-4	TGTGCCAGCAGTCCGGTGCTGGAGGAGCAGTACTTC	CASSPVLEEQYF
TRBJ1-3	.	.	TRBV10-2	TGCGCCAGCATGACGGGTTCCTCTGGAAACACCATATATTTT	CASMTGSSGNTIYF
TRBJ2-2	.	.	TRBV5-4	TGTGCCAGCAGGGGACCGACCAACACCGGGGAGCTGTTTTTT	CASRGPTNTGELFF
TRBJ1-1	TRBD1	.	TRBV11-2	TGTGCCAGCAGCCGACAGGGGGACACTGAAGCTTTCTTT	CASSRQGDTEAFF
TRBJ1-2	.	.	TRBV10-3	TGTGCCATCAGTGAGTCAGAACAAGCAGGAGGCTACACCTTC	CAISESEQAGGYTF
TRBJ1-2	.	.	TRBV6-2/TRBV6-3	TGTGCCAGCAGCCAGGGTGGGGGCCGTGACTATGGCTACACCTTC	CASSQGGGRDYGYTF
TRBJ2-1	TRBD1	.	TRBV25-1	TGTGCCAGCAGTGACCCGGGACAGGGGGCCTACAATGAGCAGTTCTTC	CASSDPGQGAYNEQFF
TRBJ2-6	.	.	TRBV7-2	TGTGCCAGCAGCTTGGGTCTGGGGGCTTCCAACGTCCTGACTTTC	CASSLGLGASNVLTF
TRBJ1-1	.	.	TRBV5-1	TGCGCCAGCAGCTTGGGTCTGGAGAACACTGAAGCTTTCTTT	CASSLGLENTEAFF
TRBJ2-2	.	.	TRBV2	TGTGCCAGCAAGGGCTCTCCGACCACCGGGGAGCTGTTTTTT	CASKGSPTTGELFF
TRBJ1-5	.	.	TRBV30	TGTGCCTGGAGTCCGCAGGACGGGGATCAGCCCCAGCATTTT	CAWSPQDGDQPQHF
TRBJ2-7	TRBD2	.	TRBV7-2	TGTGCCAGCAGCCTCTCTGGGACTAGCGGGGGGCCTCCCTACGAGCAGTACTTC	CASSLSGTSGGPPYEQYF
TRBJ1-5	.	.	TRBV19	TGTGCCAGTAGTAGCCGGGGAAATCAGCCCCAGCATTTT	CASSSRGNQPQHF
TRBJ2-7	.	.	TRBV27	TGTGCCAGCTGGTCGCTCGCCTACGAGCAGTACTTC	CASWSLAYEQYF
TRBJ1-5	TRBD1	.	TRBV19	TGTGCCAGTAATACCCCGGGACAGGGAGTAGGAGGCAATCAGCCCCAGCATTTT	CASNTPGQGVGGNQPQHF
TRBJ2-3	.	.	TRBV5-1	TGCGCCAGCAGCTTACCGGGAGTTAGCACAGATACGCAGTATTTT	CASSLPGVSTDTQYF
TRBJ2-5	TRBD2	.	TRBV7-2	TGTGCCAGCAGCCCGGGGCTAGCGGGGGGAGAGACCCAGTACTTC	CASSPGLAGGETQYF
TRBJ2-7	.	.	TRBV6-5	TGTGCCAGCAGTTACGACAGGGAGGGCGAGCAGTACTTC	CASSYDREGEQYF
TRBJ1-3	.	.	TRBV5-6	TGTGCCAGCAGCTTGGTGGCCTCATTCTCTGGAAACACCATATATTTT	CASSLVASFSGNTIYF
TRBJ1-1	TRBD1	.	TRBV18	TGTGCCAGCTCAGTTGAAGGGACAGGGGGCCTCACTGAAGCTTTCTTT	CASSVEGTGGLTEAFF
TRBJ2-7	.	.	TRBV5-1	TGCGCCACTGCCTTGGACGGATCCAGCTCCTACGAGCAGTACTTC	CATALDGSSSYEQYF
TRBJ1-5	.	.	TRBV15	TGTGCCACCAGCAGACCCCGAGGCGTCGTCGGCAATCAGCCCCAGCATTTT	CATSRPRGVVGNQPQHF
TRBJ1-2	.	.	TRBV19	TGTGCCAGTAGTATATTGGTGGGGGCAAACTATGGCTACACCTTC	CASSILVGANYGYTF
TRBJ2-1	TRBD2	once	TRBV19	TGTGCCAGTAGTCATTTAGCGGGGGTTCTTGAGCAGTTCTTC	CASSHLAGVLEQFF
TRBJ2-7	.	.	TRBV18	TGTGCCAGCTCACCGTTAAGGGGATACGAGCAGTACTTC	CASSPLRGYEQYF
TRBJ1-1	.	.	TRBV19	TGTGCCAGTAGTATAGGGTATAACACTGAAGCTTTCTTT	CASSIGYNTEAFF
TRBJ1-2	.	few	TRBV5-1	TGCGCCAGCAGCTCAGGTACCTCCTATGGCTACACCTTC	CASSSGTSYGYTF
TRBJ1-6	TRBD1	.	TRBV7-2	TGTGCCAGCAGCTCCCTTGGGACAGCGGTTTCACCCCTCCACTTT	CASSSLGTAVSPLHF
TRBJ1-6	.	.	TRBV10-1	TGCGCCAGCAGTGGGGGGGATTCACCCCTCCACTTT	CASSGGDSPLHF
TRBJ2-1	TRBD2	once	TRBV5-1	TGCGCCAGCAGCCCACGCTCTTTAGCGGGGGAACGTGGTGAGCAGTTCTTC	CASSPRSLAGERGEQFF
TRBJ2-3	TRBD2	.	TRBV12-5	TGTGCTAGTGGTTTGGGTAGCGGGGGGTACACAGATACGCAGTATTTT	CASGLGSGGYTDTQYF
TRBJ2-7	.	.	TRBV28	TGTGCCAGCGGACTAACCTCGGGGCCTACCTACGAGCAGTACTTC	CASGLTSGPTYEQYF
TRBJ1-3	.	.	TRBV9	TGTGCCAGCAGCGTAGCAGCTGGAAACACCATATATTTT	CASSVAAGNTIYF
TRBJ1-2	.	.	TRBV28	TGTGCCAGCAGCCCCCCCCGACGGGCTAACTATGGCTACACCTTC	CASSPPRRANYGYTF
TRBJ1-3	TRBD1	.	TRBV6-5	TGTGCCACCACTCAGACAGGGTCTTCCGGAAACACCATATATTTT	CATTQTGSSGNTIYF
TRBJ1-5	.	.	TRBV2	TGTGCCAGCAGCGATAGCAATCAGCCCCAGCATTTT	CASSDSNQPQHF
TRBJ2-3	TRBD2	.	TRBV5-6	TGTGCCAGCAGCTTGGTTAGCGGGAGCCCCACAGATACGCAGTATTTT	CASSLVSGSPTDTQYF